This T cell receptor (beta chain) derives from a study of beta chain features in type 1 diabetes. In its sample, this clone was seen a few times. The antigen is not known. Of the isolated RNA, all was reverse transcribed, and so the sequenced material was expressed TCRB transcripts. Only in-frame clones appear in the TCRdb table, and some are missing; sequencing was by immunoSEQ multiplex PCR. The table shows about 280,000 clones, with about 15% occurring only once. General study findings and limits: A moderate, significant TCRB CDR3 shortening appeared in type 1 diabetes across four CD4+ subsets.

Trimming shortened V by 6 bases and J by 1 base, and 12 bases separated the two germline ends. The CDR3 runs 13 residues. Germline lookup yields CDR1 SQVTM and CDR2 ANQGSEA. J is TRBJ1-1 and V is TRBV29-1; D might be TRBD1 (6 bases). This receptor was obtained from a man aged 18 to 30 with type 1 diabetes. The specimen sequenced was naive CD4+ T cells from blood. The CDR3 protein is CSVAKGGNTEAFF. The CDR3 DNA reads TGCAGCGTCGCTAAAGGGGGGAACACTGAAGCTTTCTTT.